The present T cell receptor (beta chain) was sequenced within a study of OX40 agonist ivuxolimab in advanced cancers. The CDR3 is 13 residues long. Germline CDR1 and CDR2: MNHEY and SVGAGI. The data were produced by immunoSEQ multiplex PCR, yet TCRdb's version contains in-frame clones alone and is incomplete. The sample records more than 100,000 clones, about nine tenths being singletons. This clone appeared once. A read error may account for a junction end that differs from germline. This receptor was taken from an adult with an advanced solid tumor such as melanoma, head and neck, liver or kidney cancer. This sample comprised CD4+ or CD8+ T cells sorted from blood, obtained in a trial of the OX40 agonist ivuxolimab. V and J are TRBV6-5 and TRBJ1-1; possibly TRBD1 for D (5 bases). DNA for the CDR3: TGTGCCAGCTCCGCGGGGGGGAACGCTGAAGCTTTCTTT. Translating it yields CASSAGGNAEAFF.